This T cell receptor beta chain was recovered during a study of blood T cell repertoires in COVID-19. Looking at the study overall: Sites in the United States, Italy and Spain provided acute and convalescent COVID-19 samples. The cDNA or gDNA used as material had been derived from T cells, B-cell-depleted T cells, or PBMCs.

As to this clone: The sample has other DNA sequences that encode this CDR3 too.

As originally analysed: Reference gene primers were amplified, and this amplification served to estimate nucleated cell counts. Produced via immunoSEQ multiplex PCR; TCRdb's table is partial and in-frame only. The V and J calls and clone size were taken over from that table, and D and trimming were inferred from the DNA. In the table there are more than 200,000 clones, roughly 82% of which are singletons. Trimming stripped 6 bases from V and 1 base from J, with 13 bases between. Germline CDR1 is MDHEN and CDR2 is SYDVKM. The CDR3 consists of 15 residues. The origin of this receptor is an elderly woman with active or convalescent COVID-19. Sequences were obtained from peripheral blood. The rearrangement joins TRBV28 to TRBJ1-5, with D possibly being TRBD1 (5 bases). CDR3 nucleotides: TGTGCCAGCAGCCCAGGCGGGGACAGCAATCAGCCCCAGCATTTT. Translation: CASSPGGDSNQPQHF.